These 31 T cell receptor beta chains were all obtained from the same sample, sequenced in a study of T cells in Graves' hyperthyroidism and ophthalmopathy. Researchers took RNA transcripts and amplified the TCR beta CDR3 regions from them. An initial round of RT-PCR targeting the TCR CDR3 relied on the HTBI primer set. One entry per CDR3 protein results from TCRdb running MiXCR on the multiplex PCR reads. The table includes 500,000 to 550,000 distinct CDR3 sequences, under 25% detected once. The sequenced sample was blood. The source is a man aged 18 to 29 with Graves' hyperthyroidism.

This clonotype was seen at least ten times. This chain joins TRBV19 and TRBJ1-5; D is perhaps TRBD1 (6 bases). The germline V gene has CDR1 LNHDA and CDR2 SQIVND (reference sequence). The CDR3 has 14 amino acids. V lost 7 bases to trimming and J lost 5 bases, with 15 bases between them. The CDR3 reads CASTRTDTHQPQHF. As DNA, the CDR3 is TGTGCCAGTACTCGGACAGACACTCATCAGCCCCAGCATTTT.

DNA of the CDR3: TGTGCCTGGAGTAGGCCAGTAAATCCCCGTGGCTACACCTTC. This encodes CAWSRPVNPRGYTF. The V call is TRBV30, the J call TRBJ1-2, with D uncertain. Trimming took off 2 bases at V and 7 bases at J, with 17 bases between the two ends. This CDR3 contains 14 residues. Germline CDR1 and CDR2: GTSNPN and SVGIG (reference sequence).

The sample holds many counts of this clonotype. The J gene is TRBJ2-5, the V gene TRBV5-1; 12 bases align to TRBD2. Germline CDR1 SGHRS, CDR2 YFSETQ. V lost 4 bases and J lost 5; bases outside the gene matches: 9. This CDR3 has 16 amino acids. CDR3 residues: CASSPTGTSGWETQYF. Here the CDR3 DNA reads TGCGCCAGCAGCCCTACCGGGACTAGCGGGTGGGAGACCCAGTACTTC.

This chain connects TRBV11-3 to TRBJ1-6, with 8 bases lining up with TRBD1. The CDR3 extends over 14 amino acids. The trim removed 4 bases at V and 8 bases at J, leaving 4 bases unmatched. Per the germline V gene, CDR1 is SGHNT and CDR2 is YENEEA. Here the CDR3 DNA reads TGTGCCAGCAGCTCCAGGGGGCTGGATTCACCCCTCCACTTT. Translated, it gives CASSSRGLDSPLHF.

This clonotype was seen repeatedly, ten times or more. The chain links TRBV2 to TRBJ2-5; TRBD1 matches 7 bases. Germline CDR1 and CDR2: SNHLY and FYNNEI. Trimming at V came to 3 bases and at J to 4 bases, leaving 5 bases not matched to a gene. The CDR3 length is 14 residues. Written as DNA, the CDR3 is TGTGCCAGCAGTGATGAGACAGGGCGAGAGACCCAGTACTTC. Translated, it gives CASSDETGRETQYF.

This clonotype was counted a few times. This chain connects TRBV6-2 or TRBV6-3 to TRBJ2-2; a weak D match, TRBD1 (5 bases). Germline V gene data show CDR1 as MNHEY and CDR2 as SVGEGT. The CDR3 is made up of 15 amino acids. V was shortened by 7 bases and J by 0 bases, with 12 bases between the two germline ends. The CDR3 is CASTGLNPNTGELFF. In nucleotides, the CDR3 is TGTGCCAGCACAGGGCTGAACCCGAACACCGGGGAGCTGTTTTTT.

This clonotype was picked up many times. The DNA for the CDR3 is TGTGCCAGCAGTTCGGCGGCAGGGGGCTTGAACACTGAAGCTTTCTTT. Amino acid sequence: CASSSAAGGLNTEAFF. The V gene is TRBV12-3 or TRBV12-4, the J gene TRBJ1-1; 8 nucleotides line up with TRBD1. The CDR3 contains 16 residues. The V segment lost 4 bases and the J segment 0 bases; nucleotides outside the gene matches: 7.

This clonotype was recorded many times. This rearrangement joins TRBV6-1 to TRBJ2-7; maybe TRBD2 (7 bases). Trimming left V 6 bases short and J 1 base short, with 16 bases between. CDR1 MNHNS and CDR2 SASEGT come from the germline V gene. This CDR3 has 15 residues. CDR3 sequence (DNA): TGTGCCAGCAGCCCTGGCGGGGGCCTATCCTACGAGCAGTACTTC. This gives the protein CASSPGGGLSYEQYF.

V is TRBV30 and J is TRBJ1-1; D unresolved. Trimming stripped 4 bases from V and 0 bases from J, with 9 bases between. CDR3 size: 13 residues. CDR1 and CDR2 (germline): GTSNPN, SVGIG (reference sequence). The CDR3 nucleotides read TGTGCCTGGACAGAGAACATGAACACTGAAGCTTTCTTT. Translating it yields CAWTENMNTEAFF.

This clonotype was detected ten times or more. The V and J genes are TRBV28 and TRBJ1-5; 9 bases are a match to TRBD1. CDR1 is MDHEN and CDR2 is SYDVKM in the germline V gene. The ends lost 2 bases at V and 3 bases at J; junction bases unmatched: 8. The length of the CDR3 is 17 residues. Here the CDR3 reads CASSLGWTGENNQPQHF. CDR3 sequence (DNA): TGTGCCAGCAGTTTAGGTTGGACAGGGGAGAACAATCAGCCCCAGCATTTT.

This clonotype came up a few times. The rearrangement links TRBV5-1 to TRBJ1-2; D gene uncertain. V was pared by 0 bases and J by 8 bases, with 26 bases between. CDR1 SGHRS and CDR2 YFSETQ come from the germline V gene. The CDR3 consists of 18 residues. CDR3 bases: TGCGCCAGCAGCTTGGAGGGCCCAAAGCGGGCTAGAGGTCTCGGCTACACCTTC. Amino acid sequence: CASSLEGPKRARGLGYTF. The full variable domain, in which reference TRBV5-1 and TRBJ1-2 provide the parts outside the CDR3, is KAGVTQTPRYLIKTRGQQVTLSCSPISGHRSVSWYQQTPGQGLQFLFEYFSETQRNKGNFPGRFSGRQFSNSRSEMNVSTLELGDSALYLCASSLEGPKRARGLGYTFGSGTRLTVV.

The table lists this clonotype with many counts. The chain has TRBV27 and TRBJ1-3; D is unresolved. The CDR3 consists of 13 residues. From germline, CDR1 is MNHEY and CDR2 SMNVEV (reference sequence). V was pared by 5 bases and J by 1 base, with 6 bases between. DNA of the CDR3: TGTGCCAGCAGTCCCATTTCTGGAAACACCATATATTTT. This codes for CASSPISGNTIYF.

This clonotype was detected many times. This chain uses TRBV28 with TRBJ1-2; perhaps TRBD1 as D (5 bases). The ends were cut back, 5 bases at V and 4 bases at J, with 14 bases in the middle. The CDR3 has 14 residues. CDR1 MDHEN and CDR2 SYDVKM come from the germline V gene. CDR3: CASSGFGGGYGYTF. The CDR3 DNA sequence: TGTGCCAGCAGTGGATTCGGGGGGGGCTATGGCTACACCTTC.

In this sample, this clonotype turned up many times. The rearrangement uses TRBV29-1 and TRBJ1-2, with TRBD1 as a possible D gene (5 bases). Germline V gives CDR1 SQVTM, CDR2 ANQGSEA. V lost 5 bases, J lost 6 bases, and 25 bases lay in between. The CDR3 has 16 amino acids. Here the CDR3 DNA reads TGCAGCGTTACAGAACTCCAGCACGGGGGGGAGGATGGCTACACCTTC. Residues: CSVTELQHGGEDGYTF.

This clonotype was detected a few times. The chain joins TRBV9 to TRBJ2-5, with D unresolved. Germline-derived CDR1 and CDR2 are SGDLS and YYNGEE. V was clipped by 3 bases and J by 2 bases, with 14 bases between them. CDR3 length equals 15 residues. The CDR3 region has the DNA TGTGCCAGCAGCGCCTCCCCGCTTGGGCAAGAGACCCAGTACTTC. Its translation: CASSASPLGQETQYF. Together with reference TRBV9 and TRBJ2-5, the CDR3 gives the full variable domain: DSGVTQTPKHLITATGQRVTLRCSPRSGDLSVYWYQQSLDQGLQFLIQYYNGEERAKGNILERFSAQQFPDLHSELNLSSLELGDSALYFCASSASPLGQETQYFGPGTRLLVL.

This clonotype was seen many times. The V call is TRBV12-3 or TRBV12-4, the J call TRBJ2-4, with 10 bases aligning to TRBD2. The J segment lost 8 bases and the V segment lost 5 bases, leaving 12 bases of the junction unmatched. There are 16 residues in the CDR3. This CDR3 reads CASSPGTSVGGDIQYF. The CDR3 bases are TGTGCCAGCAGTCCCGGGACTAGCGTGGGCGGCGACATTCAGTACTTC.

This clonotype came up many times. The rearrangement links TRBV15 to TRBJ1-1, with TRBD1 matching 7 bases. With 0 bases clipped from V and 5 bases from J, the junction kept 3 bases outside the gene matches. The CDR3 covers 14 residues. Germline-derived CDR1 and CDR2 are LNHNV and YYDKDF (reference sequence). CDR3 in amino acids: CATSRDKGATEAFF. In DNA form, the CDR3 reads TGTGCCACCAGCAGAGATAAGGGGGCGACTGAAGCTTTCTTT.

This clonotype was seen at least ten times. The gene calls are TRBV9 and TRBJ2-7, with TRBD1 matching 7 bases. Germline V gene data show CDR1 as SGDLS and CDR2 as YYNGEE. V lost 4 bases, J lost 2 bases, and 6 bases stayed unmatched. The CDR3 runs to 14 residues. The CDR3 loop is CASSFTGQTYEQYF. The CDR3 region has the DNA TGTGCCAGCAGCTTCACGGGACAGACCTACGAGCAGTACTTC. The complete variable domain, with remaining parts taken from reference TRBV9 and TRBJ2-7, reads DSGVTQTPKHLITATGQRVTLRCSPRSGDLSVYWYQQSLDQGLQFLIQYYNGEERAKGNILERFSAQQFPDLHSELNLSSLELGDSALYFCASSFTGQTYEQYFGPGTRLTVT.

In this sample, this clonotype turned up many times. V is TRBV6-1 and J is TRBJ2-2, with TRBD1 as a possible D gene (5 bases). Trimming took off 10 bases at V and 0 bases at J, with 9 bases between the two ends. The CDR3 totals 13 residues. Germline V gene data show CDR1 as MNHNS and CDR2 as SASEGT. The DNA for the CDR3 is TGTGCCATTGGACACTCGAACACCGGGGAGCTGTTTTTT. This encodes CAIGHSNTGELFF.

This clonotype was seen more than once but under ten times. This chain joins TRBV20-1 and TRBJ2-1; D is undetermined. Trimming took off 6 bases at V and 5 bases at J, with 17 bases between the two ends. Germline V gives CDR1 DFQATT, CDR2 SNEGSKA (reference sequence). The CDR3 length is 14 residues. The CDR3 region is CSAPWVSVNNEQFF. CDR3 DNA: TGCAGTGCCCCTTGGGTCTCGGTCAACAATGAGCAGTTCTTC.

This clonotype was observed a handful of times. The chain recombines TRBV6-1 with TRBJ1-5; D ambiguous. Germline CDR1 reads MNHNS; CDR2 reads SASEGT. CDR3 length: 15 amino acids. Trimming took off 6 bases at V and 0 bases at J, with 12 bases between the two ends. The CDR3 is CASSPASGSNQPQHF. In nucleotides, the CDR3 is TGTGCCAGCAGCCCGGCCAGCGGTAGCAATCAGCCCCAGCATTTT.

This clonotype was recorded at least ten times. The chain recombines TRBV12-3 or TRBV12-4 with TRBJ2-2, with TRBD1 as a possible D gene (6 bases). There are 14 residues in the CDR3. V gave up 5 bases and J gave up 3 bases, with 10 bases separating them. Written as DNA, the CDR3 is TGTGCCAGCAGTCCGGACAGTTACACCGGGGAGCTGTTTTTT. It encodes CASSPDSYTGELFF.

The CDR3 sequence is CASSLHGSYEQYF. The DNA for the CDR3 is TGTGCCAGCAGTTTACACGGCTCCTACGAGCAGTACTTC. The rearrangement uses TRBV12-3 or TRBV12-4 and TRBJ2-7, with D unresolved. This CDR3 is built from 13 residues. The germline V and J ends were trimmed by 2 bases and 0 bases, with 5 bases remaining between them.

This chain links TRBV4-1 with TRBJ2-2, with 7 nucleotides matching TRBD1. After removal of 4 bases from V and 6 bases from J, the junction contained 8 bases not matched to a gene. The CDR3 is made up of 15 amino acids. The germline V gene has CDR1 MGHRA and CDR2 YSYEKL. The CDR3 is CASSRQGTIPGELFF. CDR3 nucleotide sequence: TGCGCCAGCAGCCGACAGGGTACTATTCCCGGGGAGCTGTTTTTT.

The CDR3 coding sequence is TGTGCCATCAGTGATAGCGGGCCCCAGCATTTT. It specifies CAISDSGPQHF. The genes are TRBV10-3 and TRBJ1-5; D gene unclear. Trimming stripped 3 bases from V and 9 bases from J, with 6 bases between. CDR1 and CDR2 (germline): ENHRY, SYGVKD. The CDR3 loop spans 11 amino acids.

The genes are TRBV4-1 and TRBJ1-5, with 7 nucleotides matching TRBD1. V was pared by 0 bases and J by 3 bases, with 11 bases of the junction left unmatched. The CDR3 sequence is 18 residues long. The V gene's germline CDR1 is MGHRA and CDR2 YSYEKL. Here the CDR3 reads CASSQEKGAGAFNQPQHF. The CDR3 nucleotides are TGCGCCAGCAGCCAAGAAAAGGGGGCGGGGGCCTTCAATCAGCCCCAGCATTTT.

Many counts were recorded for this clonotype. The chain combines TRBV7-8 with TRBJ1-2, with TRBD1 matching 7 bases. The junction had 4 bases not matched to a gene; V was cut back by 3 bases and J by 3 bases. This CDR3 has 14 amino acids. Germline CDR1 is SGHVS and CDR2 is FQNEAQ. The CDR3 DNA reads as TGTGCCAGCAGCTTTGGGGGACAGTACTATGGCTACACCTTC. The encoded protein is CASSFGGQYYGYTF.

J is TRBJ2-7 and V is TRBV6-1, with 10 nucleotides matching TRBD1. The junction had 7 bases not matched to a gene; V was cut back by 8 bases and J by 3 bases. CDR1 and CDR2 (germline): MNHNS, SASEGT. There are 14 residues in the CDR3. The CDR3 nucleotides read TGTGCCAGCCACCCCCGGACAGGGGGCTACGAGCAGTACTTC. Translating it yields CASHPRTGGYEQYF.

This clonotype has at least ten counts. This chain joins TRBV28 and TRBJ2-7; D is possibly TRBD1 or TRBD2 (5 bases each). CDR3 length: 12 amino acids. V was shortened by 10 bases and J by 7 bases, with 17 bases between the two germline ends. Germline V gives CDR1 MDHEN, CDR2 SYDVKM. CDR3 bases: TGTGCCACCTTTGGGACGTCATCGGAGCAGTACTTC. It specifies CATFGTSSEQYF.

This clonotype was recorded many times. The gene calls are TRBV7-9 and TRBJ2-5; tentatively, D is TRBD1 (5 bases). The germline gives CDR1 SEHNR, CDR2 FQNEAQ (reference sequence). Between the trimmed V and J ends, which lost 4 bases and 4 bases, there was a span of 10 bases. The CDR3 covers 13 residues. The DNA of the CDR3 is TGTGCCAGCAGCTCCAGGGTCGGAGAGACCCAGTACTTC. Amino acid sequence: CASSSRVGETQYF.

The V call is TRBV28, the J call TRBJ2-7; 11 bases are a match to TRBD2. The V gene's germline CDR1 is MDHEN and CDR2 SYDVKM. After removal of 6 bases from V and 2 bases from J, the junction contained 6 bases not matched to a gene. This CDR3 is built from 15 residues. The CDR3 nucleotides are TGTGCCAGCAGCGAAACTAGCGGGGGACCCTACGAGCAGTACTTC. This sequence encodes CASSETSGGPYEQYF.